One and the same sample provided the 14 T cell receptor beta chains below, sequenced in a study of control samples from healthy donors and cancer patients. Method: immunoSEQ multiplex PCR; TCRdb's copy keeps in-frame clones and lacks some. The data hold approximately 130,000 clones, with about 89% observed a single time. Sequencing used blood. The receptors derive from a man aged 50-60 years in good health.

This clone was recorded once. V is TRBV5-1 and J is TRBJ2-7; D may correspond to TRBD1 or TRBD2 (5 bases each). The CDR3 runs 15 residues. Germline V CDR1 and CDR2: SGHRS, YFSETQ. Trimming cost V 2 bases and J 4 bases, with 16 bases left between them. The DNA for the CDR3 is TGCGCCAGCAGCTTATCAGGGACCCTCACGTACGAGCAGTACTTC. Encoded protein: CASSLSGTLTYEQYF. The entire variable domain, with the rest obtained from reference TRBV5-1 and TRBJ2-7, is as follows: KAGVTQTPRYLIKTRGQQVTLSCSPISGHRSVSWYQQTPGQGLQFLFEYFSETQRNKGNFPGRFSGRQFSNSRSEMNVSTLELGDSALYLCASSLSGTLTYEQYFGPGTRLTVT.

The rearrangement uses TRBV2 and TRBJ1-2; 8 bases map to TRBD1. This CDR3 has 13 residues. Germline assignment: CDR1 SNHLY and CDR2 FYNNEI. V was pared by 4 bases and J by 10 bases, with 8 bases of the junction left unmatched. The CDR3 DNA reads TGTGCCAGCAGTGGCTATGGACAGGGCCACTACACCTTC. Translation: CASSGYGQGHYTF. The entire variable domain, with the rest obtained from reference TRBV2 and TRBJ1-2, is as follows: EPEVTQTPSHQVTQMGQEVILRCVPISNHLYFYWYRQILGQKVEFLVSFYNNEISEKSEIFDDQFSVERPDGSNFTLKIRSTKLEDSAMYFCASSGYGQGHYTFGSGTRLTVV.

The rearrangement uses TRBV5-6 and TRBJ2-7; the D gene could be TRBD1 or TRBD2 (6 bases each). The germline CDR1 and CDR2 sequences are SGHDT and YYEEEE. This CDR3 comprises 14 residues. V was cut by 4 bases and J by 6 bases, with 17 bases left in between. CDR3 sequence reads: CASSPRGTPPEQYF. DNA of the CDR3: TGTGCCAGCAGCCCTAGGGGGACTCCCCCCGAGCAGTACTTC.

The chain uses TRBV2 and TRBJ2-7; 10 bases are a match to TRBD1. Losses at the gene ends were 4 bases for V and 7 bases for J; bases not matched to a gene: 7. Germline CDR1 SNHLY, CDR2 FYNNEI. The CDR3 is 14 residues long. The CDR3 protein is CASSGRDRGEEQYF. In DNA, the CDR3 is TGTGCCAGCAGTGGCCGGGACAGGGGAGAAGAGCAGTACTTC.

The V call is TRBV19, the J call TRBJ2-3, with unresolved D. Germline loops: CDR1 LNHDA, CDR2 SQIVND (reference sequence). The V end was cut by 3 bases, the J end by 2 bases, with 12 bases between. CDR3 length equals 15 residues. The CDR3 region has the DNA TGTGCCAGTAGTATTCCGCGAGACGACACAGATACGCAGTATTTT. Protein: CASSIPRDDTDTQYF.

The CDR3 DNA follows: TGTGCCAGCAGTTTCTTGACAGGGGTCACTGAAGCTTTCTTT. Protein product: CASSFLTGVTEAFF. The gene calls are TRBV6-5 and TRBJ1-1, with 8 bases matching TRBD1. Germline V gene lookup returns CDR1 MNHEY and CDR2 SVGAGI. CDR3 length: 14 amino acids. With 4 bases clipped from V and 4 bases from J, the junction kept 5 bases outside the gene matches.

The chain couples TRBV5-1 to TRBJ2-3; 12 positions agree with TRBD2. The germline V gene has CDR1 SGHRS and CDR2 YFSETQ. The CDR3 has 15 residues. The J segment lost 5 bases and the V segment lost 4 bases, leaving 5 bases of the junction unmatched. CDR3 residues: CASSPSGGAVDTQYF. The DNA for the CDR3 is TGCGCCAGCAGCCCTAGCGGGGGGGCCGTAGATACGCAGTATTTT.

The CDR3 reads CASSFGGTGGTNEKLFF. For the CDR3, the DNA is TGCGCCAGCAGCTTTGGTGGGACAGGGGGAACTAATGAAAAACTGTTTTTT. The chain couples TRBV5-1 to TRBJ1-4, with TRBD1 matching over 11 bases. The CDR3 consists of 17 residues. V gave up 2 bases and J gave up 1 base; unmatched junction bases: 4. The germline gives CDR1 SGHRS, CDR2 YFSETQ.

This clone was seen a few times. CDR3 loop: CASSPGGRINTEAFF. The CDR3 bases are TGTGCCAGCTCACCAGGCGGCAGGATTAACACTGAAGCTTTCTTT. The chain has TRBV18 and TRBJ1-1; unclear D gene. Deletions cut 2 bases from V and 2 bases from J, with 12 bases between. This CDR3 has 15 amino acids. From germline, CDR1 is KGHSH and CDR2 LQKENI.

The chain links TRBV7-2 to TRBJ2-5; D might be TRBD1 (6 bases). V was pared by 5 bases and J by 7 bases, with 17 bases between. CDR1 is SGHTA, CDR2 FQGNSA, per germline. There are 14 residues in the CDR3. CDR3 in amino acids: CASSPLDSPGTQYF. CDR3 in DNA: TGTGCCAGCAGCCCCTTGGACAGCCCAGGGACCCAGTACTTC.

The chain has TRBV6-1 and TRBJ1-2; tentatively, D is TRBD1 (6 bases). The CDR3 consists of 15 residues. With 2 bases removed from V and 4 bases from J, the gap between germline ends came to 14 bases. From germline, CDR1 is MNHNS and CDR2 SASEGT. Written as DNA, the CDR3 is TGTGCCAGCAGTGAACGGGCCAGGGGAGGCTATGGCTACACCTTC. This codes for CASSERARGGYGYTF.

This CDR3 is CASRPRTSGAFTDTQYF. The CDR3 DNA follows: TGTGCCAGCAGACCAAGGACTAGCGGGGCGTTCACAGATACGCAGTATTTT. The chain has TRBV27 and TRBJ2-3; 12 bases agree with TRBD2. With 6 bases clipped from V and 2 bases from J, the junction kept 9 bases outside the gene matches. Germline CDR1 MNHEY, CDR2 SMNVEV (reference sequence). This CDR3 contains 17 residues.

This sequence joins TRBV5-1 and TRBJ2-7, with 8 positions matching TRBD2. The CDR3 covers 15 residues. J lost 2 bases, V lost 4 bases, and 8 bases had no gene match. CDR1 and CDR2 from the germline V gene are SGHRS and YFSETQ. The CDR3 sequence: CASSPGGELAYEQYF. Written as DNA, the CDR3 is TGCGCCAGCAGCCCCGGGGGGGAACTAGCCTACGAGCAGTACTTC.

The chain couples TRBV4-3 to TRBJ1-3; possibly TRBD1 for D (5 bases). The CDR3 runs to 16 residues. Germline V gene sequence: CDR1 LGHNA, CDR2 YSLEER. V was cut by 1 base and J by 2 bases, with 12 bases left in between. CDR3 region: CASSQGRGLPGNTIYF. CDR3 nucleotides: TGCGCCAGCAGCCAAGGGAGGGGTTTACCTGGAAACACCATATATTTT.